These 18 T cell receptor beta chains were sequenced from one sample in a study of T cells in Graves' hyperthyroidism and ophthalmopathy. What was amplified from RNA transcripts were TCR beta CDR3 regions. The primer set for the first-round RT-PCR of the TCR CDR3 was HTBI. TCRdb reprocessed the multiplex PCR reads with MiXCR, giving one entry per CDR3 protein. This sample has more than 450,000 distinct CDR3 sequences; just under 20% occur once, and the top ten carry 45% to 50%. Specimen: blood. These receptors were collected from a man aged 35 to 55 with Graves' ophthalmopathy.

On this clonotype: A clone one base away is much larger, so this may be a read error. The CDR3 loop reads CASPTGGDAPYGYTF. The CDR3 DNA reads as TGTGCCAGCCCAACAGGGGGCGACGCCCCCTATGGCTACACCTTC. The rearrangement links TRBV18 to TRBJ1-2; the match to TRBD1 covers 9 bases. CDR1 and CDR2 from the germline V gene are KGHSH and LQKENI. The CDR3 sequence is 15 residues long. V was pared by 8 bases and J by 4 bases, with 11 bases of the junction left unmatched.

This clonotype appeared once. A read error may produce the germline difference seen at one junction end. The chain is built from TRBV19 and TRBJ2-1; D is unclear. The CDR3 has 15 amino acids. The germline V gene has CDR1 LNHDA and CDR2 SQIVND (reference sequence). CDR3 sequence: CASSIEGRATMEQCF. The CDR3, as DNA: TGTGCCAGTAGTATAGAGGGCCGAGCTACGATGGAGCAGTGCTTC.

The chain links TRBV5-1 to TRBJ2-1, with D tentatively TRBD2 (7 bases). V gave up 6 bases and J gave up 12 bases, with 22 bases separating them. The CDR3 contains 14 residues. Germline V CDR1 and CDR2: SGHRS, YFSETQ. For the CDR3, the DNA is TGCGCCAGCACCCTCAGCGGGGAGGGGGGAAGGCAGTTCTTC. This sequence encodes CASTLSGEGGRQFF.

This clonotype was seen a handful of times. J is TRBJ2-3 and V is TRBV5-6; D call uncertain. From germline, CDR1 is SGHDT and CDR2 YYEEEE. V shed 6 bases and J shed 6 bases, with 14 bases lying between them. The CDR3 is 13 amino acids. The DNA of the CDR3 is TGTGCCAGCAACTTTTTCCGTGGGGATACGCAGTATTTT. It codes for CASNFFRGDTQYF.

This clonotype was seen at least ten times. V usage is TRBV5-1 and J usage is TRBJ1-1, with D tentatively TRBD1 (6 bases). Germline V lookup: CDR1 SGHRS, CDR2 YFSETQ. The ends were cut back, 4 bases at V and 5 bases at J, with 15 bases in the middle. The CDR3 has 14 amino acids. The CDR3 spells CASSAPGGQTEAFF. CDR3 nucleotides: TGCGCCAGCAGCGCGCCCGGGGGGCAAACTGAAGCTTTCTTT.

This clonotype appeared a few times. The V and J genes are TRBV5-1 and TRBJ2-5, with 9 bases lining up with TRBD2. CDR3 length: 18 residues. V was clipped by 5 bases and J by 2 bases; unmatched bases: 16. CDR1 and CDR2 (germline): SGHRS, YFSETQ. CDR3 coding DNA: TGCGCCAGCAGATCGGCGGCTAGCGGGATCTTAGGGCAAGAGACCCAGTACTTC. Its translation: CASRSAASGILGQETQYF. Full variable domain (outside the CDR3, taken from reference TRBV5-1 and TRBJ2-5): KAGVTQTPRYLIKTRGQQVTLSCSPISGHRSVSWYQQTPGQGLQFLFEYFSETQRNKGNFPGRFSGRQFSNSRSEMNVSTLELGDSALYLCASRSAASGILGQETQYFGPGTRLLVL.

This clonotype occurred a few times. CDR3 region: CASSLEGQLYEQYF. The CDR3 DNA reads as TGCGCCAGCAGCTTGGAGGGACAACTCTACGAGCAGTACTTC. This sequence joins TRBV5-1 and TRBJ2-7; tentatively, D is TRBD1 (6 bases). Trimming pared 0 bases from V and 3 bases from J, leaving 10 bases between. This CDR3 has 14 residues. The V gene's germline CDR1 is SGHRS and CDR2 YFSETQ.

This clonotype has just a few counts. The DNA for the CDR3 is TGTGCCAGCAGTGGCTGGGTCCTTAAAGACACTGAAGCTTTCTTT. Residues: CASSGWVLKDTEAFF. This chain joins TRBV2 and TRBJ1-1; D is ambiguous. V lost 4 bases to trimming and J lost 3 bases, with 15 bases between them. The CDR3 spans 15 residues. In germline, CDR1 is SNHLY, CDR2 FYNNEI.

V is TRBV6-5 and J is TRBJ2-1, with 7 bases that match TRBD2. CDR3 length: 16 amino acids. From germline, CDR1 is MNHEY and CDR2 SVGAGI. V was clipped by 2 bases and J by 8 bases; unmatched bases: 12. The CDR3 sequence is CASSYIKTSIVDEQFF. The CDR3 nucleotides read TGTGCCAGCAGTTACATTAAGACTAGCATCGTCGATGAGCAGTTCTTC.

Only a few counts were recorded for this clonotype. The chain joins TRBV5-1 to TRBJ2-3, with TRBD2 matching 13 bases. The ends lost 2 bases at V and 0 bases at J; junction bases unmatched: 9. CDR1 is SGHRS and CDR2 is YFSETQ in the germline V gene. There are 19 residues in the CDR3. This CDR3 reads CASSFFGTSGTPSTDTQYF. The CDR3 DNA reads TGCGCCAGCAGCTTTTTCGGGACTAGCGGGACCCCTAGCACAGATACGCAGTATTTT.

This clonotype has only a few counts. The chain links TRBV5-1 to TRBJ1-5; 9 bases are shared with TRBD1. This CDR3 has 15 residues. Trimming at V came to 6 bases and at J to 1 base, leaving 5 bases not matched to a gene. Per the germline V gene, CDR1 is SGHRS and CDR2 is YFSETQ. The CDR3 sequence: CASKPGQGSNQPQHF. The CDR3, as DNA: TGCGCCAGCAAGCCGGGACAGGGAAGCAATCAGCCCCAGCATTTT.

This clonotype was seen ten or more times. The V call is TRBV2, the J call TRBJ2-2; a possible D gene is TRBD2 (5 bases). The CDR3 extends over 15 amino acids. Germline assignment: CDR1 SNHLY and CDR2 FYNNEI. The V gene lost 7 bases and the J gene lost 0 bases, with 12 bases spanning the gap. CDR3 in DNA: TGTGCCAGCAAACGCCTAGCAGCGAACACCGGGGAGCTGTTTTTT. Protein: CASKRLAANTGELFF. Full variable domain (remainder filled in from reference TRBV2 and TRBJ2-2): EPEVTQTPSHQVTQMGQEVILRCVPISNHLYFYWYRQILGQKVEFLVSFYNNEISEKSEIFDDQFSVERPDGSNFTLKIRSTKLEDSAMYFCASKRLAANTGELFFGEGSRLTVL.

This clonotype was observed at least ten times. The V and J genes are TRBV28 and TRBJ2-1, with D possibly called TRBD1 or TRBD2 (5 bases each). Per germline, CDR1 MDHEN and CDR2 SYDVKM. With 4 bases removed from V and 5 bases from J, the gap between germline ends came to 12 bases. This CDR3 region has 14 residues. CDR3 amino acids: CASSSTGTNNEQFF. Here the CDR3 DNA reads TGTGCCAGCAGTTCCACCGGGACCAACAATGAGCAGTTCTTC.

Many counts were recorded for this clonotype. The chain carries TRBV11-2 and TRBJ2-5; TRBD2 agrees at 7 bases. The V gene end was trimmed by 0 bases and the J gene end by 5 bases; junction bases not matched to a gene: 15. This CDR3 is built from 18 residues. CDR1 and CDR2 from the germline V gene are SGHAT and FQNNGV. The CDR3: CASSLDWEGKERRETQYF. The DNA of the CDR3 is TGTGCCAGCAGCTTAGATTGGGAGGGAAAAGAGAGGAGGGAGACCCAGTACTTC. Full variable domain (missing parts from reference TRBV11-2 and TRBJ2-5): EAGVAQSPRYKIIEKRQSVAFWCNPISGHATLYWYQQILGQGPKLLIQFQNNGVVDDSQLPKDRFSAERLKGVDSTLKIQPAKLEDSAVYLCASSLDWEGKERRETQYFGPGTRLLVL.

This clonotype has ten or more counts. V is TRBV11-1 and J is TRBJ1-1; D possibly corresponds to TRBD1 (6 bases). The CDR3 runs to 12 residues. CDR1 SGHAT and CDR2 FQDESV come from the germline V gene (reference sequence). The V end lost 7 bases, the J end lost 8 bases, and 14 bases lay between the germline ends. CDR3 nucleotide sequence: TGTGCCAGCACACGAGGGGGGCGAGAAGCTTTCTTT. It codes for CASTRGGREAFF.

DNA for the CDR3: TGTGCCAGCAGCTCCCCTCAAGAGACCCAGTACTTC. Translation gives CASSSPQETQYF. The chain employs TRBV7-2 and TRBJ2-5; D is unresolved. The germline CDR1 and CDR2 sequences are SGHTA and FQGNSA. The CDR3 runs to 12 residues. The V gene lost 4 bases and the J gene lost 2 bases, with 5 bases spanning the gap.

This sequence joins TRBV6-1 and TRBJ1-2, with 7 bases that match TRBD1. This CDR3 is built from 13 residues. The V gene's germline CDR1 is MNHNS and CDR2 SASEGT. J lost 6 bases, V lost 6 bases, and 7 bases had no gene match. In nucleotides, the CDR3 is TGTGCCAGCAGGACAGGGTTAGGTCATGGCTACACCTTC. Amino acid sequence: CASRTGLGHGYTF.

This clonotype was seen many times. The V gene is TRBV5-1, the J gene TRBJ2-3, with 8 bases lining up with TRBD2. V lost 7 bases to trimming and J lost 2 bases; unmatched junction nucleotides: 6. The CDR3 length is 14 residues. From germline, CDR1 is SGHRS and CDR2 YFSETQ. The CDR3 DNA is TGCGCCAGCCACGGGAGGGGGTACACAGATACGCAGTATTTT. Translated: CASHGRGYTDTQYF. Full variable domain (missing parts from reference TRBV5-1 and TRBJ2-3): KAGVTQTPRYLIKTRGQQVTLSCSPISGHRSVSWYQQTPGQGLQFLFEYFSETQRNKGNFPGRFSGRQFSNSRSEMNVSTLELGDSALYLCASHGRGYTDTQYFGPGTRLTVL.